The 21 T cell receptor beta chains given below trace back to one sample, sequenced in a study of cytomegalovirus exposure and HLA in healthy donors. In the PCR, 60 Vbeta and 13 Jbeta primers were used. Profiled with immunoSEQ multiplex PCR; TCRdb holds only in-frame clones, not every one. The repertoire table contains around 140,000 clones. The sequencing sample was made of PBMCs. These receptors all come from a woman aged 40 to 55 in good health and CMV-seronegative.

The chain couples TRBV7-2 to TRBJ2-5; TRBD2 aligns across 10 bases. Losses at the gene ends were 5 bases for V and 5 bases for J; bases not matched to a gene: 5. Germline lookup yields CDR1 SGHTA and CDR2 FQGNSA. This CDR3 comprises 14 residues. The CDR3 is CASSILTSGETQYF. DNA for the CDR3: TGTGCCAGCAGCATTTTGACTAGCGGGGAGACCCAGTACTTC.

CDR3 in DNA: TGTGCCAGCAGTTCTGGGAGCAGGGGAGTCGGCTATGGCTACACCTTC. This gives the protein CASSSGSRGVGYGYTF. This sequence joins TRBV2 and TRBJ1-2; tentatively, D is TRBD1 (6 bases). The germline V gene has CDR1 SNHLY and CDR2 FYNNEI. CDR3 length: 16 residues. V shed 5 bases and J shed 4 bases, with 20 bases lying between them.

The chain employs TRBV18 and TRBJ2-7; D perhaps matches TRBD1 (6 bases). V lost 2 bases, J lost 0 bases, and 17 bases lay in between. CDR3 length equals 17 residues. The V gene's germline CDR1 is KGHSH and CDR2 LQKENI. CDR3 residues: CASSPMAWGQTSYEQYF. The DNA of the CDR3 is TGTGCCAGCTCACCAATGGCATGGGGACAAACCTCCTACGAGCAGTACTTC. The full variable domain, rest sourced from reference TRBV18 and TRBJ2-7, is NAGVMQNPRHLVRRRGQEARLRCSPMKGHSHVYWYRQLPEEGLKFMVYLQKENIIDESGMPKERFSAEFPKEGPSILRIQQVVRGDSAAYFCASSPMAWGQTSYEQYFGPGTRLTVT.

With respect to this clone: The junction differs from germline at one of its ends, possibly a read error. The genes are TRBV6-6 and TRBJ1-3; D remains ambiguous. This CDR3 is built from 12 residues. Germline V gives CDR1 MNHNY, CDR2 SVGAGI (reference sequence). Written as DNA, the CDR3 is TGTGCCAGCAGGGAGGCTGGGAACACCATATATTTT. Translation gives CASREAGNTIYF.

V gene TRBV5-4 combines with J gene TRBJ2-1; D may be TRBD2 (5 bases). CDR1 SGHNT and CDR2 YYREEE come from the germline V gene (reference sequence). The germline V and J ends were trimmed by 0 bases and 3 bases, with 10 bases remaining between them. The CDR3 has 15 amino acids. The CDR3 reads CASSLGGRIYNEQFF. Written as DNA, the CDR3 is TGTGCCAGCAGCTTGGGAGGGCGGATCTACAATGAGCAGTTCTTC.

The V call is TRBV7-2, the J call TRBJ2-2; 7 bases match TRBD1. Germline assignment: CDR1 SGHTA and CDR2 FQGNSA. CDR3 length: 15 amino acids. With 5 bases clipped from V and 4 bases from J, the junction kept 7 bases outside the gene matches. The CDR3 is CASSPGQRGTGELFF. The CDR3 DNA is TGTGCCAGCAGCCCGGGACAGAGGGGCACCGGGGAGCTGTTTTTT. The whole variable domain, filled in from reference TRBV7-2 and TRBJ2-2, reads GAGVSQSPSNKVTEKGKDVELRCDPISGHTALYWYRQSLGQGLEFLIYFQGNSAPDKSGLPSDRFSAERTGGSVSTLTIQRTQQEDSAVYLCASSPGQRGTGELFFGEGSRLTVL.

This rearrangement joins TRBV7-2 to TRBJ1-5, with TRBD1 identical over 10 bases. The germline V gene encodes CDR1 SGHTA and CDR2 FQGNSA. Trimming took 5 bases from V and 10 from J; bases not matched to a gene: 11. The CDR3 length is 15 residues. CDR3 nucleotides: TGTGCCAGCAGCGCAGCGGGGACAGGGGAGGTTCCCCAGCATTTT. It specifies CASSAAGTGEVPQHF.

The V gene is TRBV5-5, the J gene TRBJ2-2, with 12 bases lining up with TRBD2. The length of the CDR3 is 18 residues. The junction had 14 bases not matched to a gene; V was cut back by 4 bases and J by 7 bases. CDR1 SGHKS and CDR2 YYEKEE come from the germline V gene (reference sequence). The CDR3 loop reads CASSSRLAGAPGGGELFF. Here the CDR3 DNA reads TGTGCCAGCAGCAGTCGACTAGCGGGGGCGCCAGGAGGCGGGGAGCTGTTTTTT.

This chain links TRBV9 with TRBJ1-2, with TRBD1 identical over 7 bases. V was clipped by 6 bases and J by 8 bases; unmatched bases: 19. There are 16 residues in the CDR3. The germline CDR1 and CDR2 sequences are SGDLS and YYNGEE. The CDR3 DNA reads TGTGCCAGCACCTCCACCGCCCGGGACAGTCTTCACGGCTACACCTTC. This translates into CASTSTARDSLHGYTF.

The chain uses TRBV18 and TRBJ1-1; D perhaps matches TRBD1 (5 bases). The germline V and J ends were trimmed by 6 bases and 1 base, with 12 bases remaining between them. Germline lookup yields CDR1 KGHSH and CDR2 LQKENI. CDR3 size: 14 residues. CDR3 region: CASSLGQENTEAFF. In DNA, the CDR3 is TGTGCCAGCTCCTTAGGACAAGAGAACACTGAAGCTTTCTTT.

This chain connects TRBV6-1 to TRBJ2-7, with TRBD2 matching over 8 bases. The CDR3 loop spans 15 amino acids. Germline trimming cut 1 base from V and 7 bases from J; bases unmatched to any gene: 9. CDR1 MNHNS and CDR2 SASEGT come from the germline V gene. In DNA form, the CDR3 reads TGTGCCAGCAGTGAAGATAAGCGGGGGAGCCGAGAGCAGTACGTC. Residues: CASSEDKRGSREQYV.

The V gene is TRBV5-3, the J gene TRBJ2-7; no clear D. TRBV5-3 belongs to the ORF category, with a function that is uncertain. The CDR3 is made up of 13 amino acids. V was pared by 1 base and J by 2 bases, with 7 bases between. The DNA of the CDR3 is TGTGCCAGAAGCTTGACGGGTCCCTACGAGCAGTACGTC. Its translation is CARSLTGPYEQYV.

The chain uses TRBV10-3 and TRBJ1-1; D remains unclear. Germline values: CDR1 ENHRY, CDR2 SYGVKD. CDR3 length: 13 residues. V dropped 7 bases and J dropped 11 bases, with 20 bases sitting between them. This CDR3 is CAITPREGGEAFF. The CDR3 nucleotides read TGTGCCATCACCCCCCGGGAGGGTGGTGAGGCTTTCTTT.

V is TRBV7-2 and J is TRBJ2-7; no clear D gene. This CDR3 contains 12 residues. Trimming left V 4 bases short and J 2 bases short, with 6 bases between. CDR1 SGHTA and CDR2 FQGNSA come from the germline V gene. CDR3 sequence: CASSSPAYEQYF. DNA for the CDR3: TGTGCCAGCAGCTCCCCAGCCTACGAGCAGTACTTC.

This rearrangement joins TRBV5-1 to TRBJ2-3, with 7 bases aligning to TRBD1. The CDR3 contains 13 residues. V lost 4 bases, J lost 6 bases, and 5 bases stayed unmatched. The germline V gene encodes CDR1 SGHRS and CDR2 YFSETQ. In DNA form, the CDR3 reads TGCGCCAGCAGCGATGGGACAGCGGATACGCAGTATTTT. Translation: CASSDGTADTQYF.

The CDR3 bases are TGTGCTAGCGGCCTGGACAGGGGCGAGACCCAGTACTTC. It encodes CASGLDRGETQYF. The chain combines TRBV7-7 with TRBJ2-5; TRBD1 matches 9 bases. Germline V gene data show CDR1 as SSHAT and CDR2 as FNYEAQ (reference sequence). CDR3 length: 13 residues. The whole variable domain, filled in from reference TRBV7-7 and TRBJ2-5, reads GAGVSQSPRYKVTKRGQDVTLRCDPISSHATLYWYQQALGQGPEFLTYFNYEAQPDKSGLPSDRFSAERPEGSISTLTIQRTEQRDSAMYRCASGLDRGETQYFGPGTRLLVL.

Here the CDR3 DNA reads TGTGCCAGCAGCCAAGAGGTCAATCAGCCCCAGCATTTT. Translating it yields CASSQEVNQPQHF. V is TRBV7-2 and J is TRBJ1-5; D is uncertain. CDR3 length: 13 amino acids. With 5 bases removed from V and 3 bases from J, the gap between germline ends came to 8 bases. The germline V gene encodes CDR1 SGHTA and CDR2 FQGNSA.

This chain connects TRBV14 to TRBJ2-7; 7 nucleotides align to TRBD2. V dropped 0 bases and J dropped 2; count of bases not matched to a gene: 7. CDR3 length: 16 amino acids. Germline V CDR1 and CDR2: SGHDN, FVKESK. CDR3 bases: TGTGCCAGCAGCCAAGAGAAGCGGGGTAGTGCCTACGAGCAGTACGTC. It specifies CASSQEKRGSAYEQYV.

The chain carries TRBV2 and TRBJ1-6; no definite D call. Germline V gives CDR1 SNHLY, CDR2 FYNNEI. The CDR3 is 15 amino acids. The ends were cut back, 6 bases at V and 4 bases at J, with 13 bases in the middle. The CDR3 spells CASSADQRYNSPLHF. The CDR3 bases are TGTGCCAGCAGCGCAGATCAGCGGTATAATTCACCCCTCCACTTT.

The rearrangement joins TRBV7-8 to TRBJ2-5, with 8 bases fitting TRBD2. Germline V gene sequence: CDR1 SGHVS, CDR2 FQNEAQ. The V gene end was trimmed by 1 base and the J gene end by 5 bases; junction bases not matched to a gene: 9. There are 16 residues in the CDR3. The CDR3 region is CASSLVPAGGTETQYF. The CDR3 DNA follows: TGTGCCAGCAGCTTAGTGCCGGCGGGGGGAACCGAGACCCAGTACTTC.

This rearrangement joins TRBV11-1 to TRBJ1-2; D is uncertain. Trimming cost V 5 bases and J 8 bases, with 12 bases left between them. Germline V CDR1 and CDR2: SGHAT, FQDESV (reference sequence). This CDR3 has 12 residues. CDR3 sequence reads: CASSQEGVGYTF. The DNA for the CDR3 is TGTGCCAGCAGCCAAGAAGGAGTAGGCTACACCTTC. Filled out from reference TRBV11-1 and TRBJ1-2, the complete variable domain reads EAEVAQSPRYKITEKSQAVAFWCDPISGHATLYWYRQILGQGPELLVQFQDESVVDDSQLPKDRFSAERLKGVDSTLKIQPAELGDSAMYLCASSQEGVGYTFGSGTRLTVV.